This T cell receptor beta chain was sequenced for a study of human T cells and chemical hapten exposure. Study context: Read at 6 days, the patch tests placed 0.01% DPC on the upper back.

This clonotype was seen many times. Time point reported: pre-sensitization, week 0. Treatment noted: therapeutic diphenylcyclopropenone sensitization with weekly scalp DPC. Each donor was an alopecia patient between 18 and 70 years of age who qualified for DPC. Trimming removed 2 bases from V and 6 bases from J, with 19 bases in between. CDR1 and CDR2 from the germline V gene are LGHNA and YSLEER. The length of the CDR3 is 16 residues. Attachment of unique molecular identifiers to individual cDNA molecules was performed in the library. Using its own MiXCR run on the RACE reads, TCRdb lists one record per CDR3 protein. The top ten clones hold 1.2% of a sample with under 300,000 distinct CDR3 sequences, approximately 7.5% of them seen once.

The sequences come from whole blood, collected in connection with sensitization to the hapten diphenylcyclopropenone (DPC). The source of this sequence is a young man with alopecia areata. Some clones in this sample may be carry-over from other donors' samples. The genes are TRBV4-3 and TRBJ1-2, with D tentatively TRBD1 (5 bases). CDR3 coding DNA: TGCGCCAGCAGCCAATTCACCGTGGGGGATAGGAATGGCTACACCTTC. Its translation is CASSQFTVGDRNGYTF.